This is a list of T cell receptor beta chains from one sample in a study of T-cell memory formation after mild COVID-19. TCRdb re-called the 5' RACE reads with MiXCR, one entry per CDR3 protein. The sample lists about 180,000 distinct CDR3 sequences; approximately 16% were seen once. The sample comprised PBMCs or a T cell subset sorted from them (not recorded which). The receptors were gathered from an adult woman who had mild COVID-19 (a few samples of this study predate the infection). Cell type and time point are not known. Each CDR3 is given with its conserved first and last residue. A D gene is named only where the DNA matches it firmly. Only part of the rows carry a size: once, few, many, or a class if the clone is expanded.

TRBJ1-2	15	TRBV3-1	few	TRBD1	CASSVWDRPNYGYTF	TGTGCCAGCAGCGTATGGGACAGACCCAACTATGGCTACACCTTC
TRBJ2-7	15	TRBV4-2	-	TRBD2	CASSRTSVISYEQYF	TGTGCCAGCAGCCGGACTAGCGTGATCTCCTACGAGCAGTACTTC
TRBJ2-3	16	TRBV20-1	-	-	CSATWRSLGGTDTQYF	TGCAGTGCTACTTGGCGGAGCCTAGGGGGCACAGATACGCAGTATTTT
TRBJ2-1	14	TRBV5-1	-	-	CASSIGLWTDEQFF	TGCGCCAGCAGCATCGGACTATGGACAGATGAGCAGTTCTTC
TRBJ2-7	12	TRBV20-1	-	TRBD2	CSATGGNYEQYF	TGCAGTGCTACGGGGGGGAACTACGAGCAGTACTTC
TRBJ2-7	13	TRBV5-5	-	-	CASSSPSGDEQYF	TGTGCCAGCAGCTCTCCCTCGGGAGACGAGCAGTACTTC
TRBJ2-1	13	TRBV29-1	many	-	CSVGGSSYNEQFF	TGCAGCGTTGGGGGGAGCTCCTACAATGAGCAGTTCTTC
TRBJ1-1	14	TRBV6-5	-	-	CASSYEWENTEAFF	TGTGCCAGCAGTTACGAATGGGAGAACACTGAAGCTTTCTTT
TRBJ2-7	14	TRBV9	few	-	CASSAGGVAYEQYF	TGTGCCAGCAGCGCCGGCGGGGTGGCTTACGAGCAGTACTTC
TRBJ2-5	13	TRBV5-1	-	-	CASSFGVRETQYF	TGCGCCAGCAGCTTTGGTGTCAGGGAGACCCAGTACTTC
TRBJ2-1	14	TRBV5-6	few	-	CASSSTEISARQFF	TGTGCCAGCAGCTCGACCGAGATTAGCGCCCGGCAGTTCTTC
TRBJ2-1	13	TRBV24-1	few	-	CATSVLDAQGQFF	TGTGCCACCAGTGTTCTCGACGCACAAGGGCAGTTCTTC
TRBJ2-2	13	TRBV24-1	-	-	CATSDHVTGELFF	TGTGCCACCAGTGACCACGTTACCGGGGAGCTGTTTTTT
TRBJ2-7	12	TRBV2	-	-	CASKQGLYEQYF	TGTGCCAGCAAGCAGGGGCTCTACGAGCAGTACTTC
TRBJ2-1	15	TRBV20-1	-	-	CSAPRRAGPYNEQFF	TGCAGTGCCCCACGCCGGGCGGGCCCATACAATGAGCAGTTCTTC
TRBJ2-5	16	TRBV20-1	few	TRBD1	CSARDGRRGQRETQYF	TGCAGTGCTAGAGATGGACGCAGGGGGCAGAGGGAGACCCAGTACTTC
TRBJ2-5	13	TRBV7-9	-	-	CASSWDSVETQYF	TGTGCCAGCAGCTGGGACTCTGTAGAGACCCAGTACTTC
TRBJ1-5	15	TRBV7-2	few	-	CASSLQGSSNQPQHF	TGTGCCAGCAGCTTACAGGGGTCTAGCAATCAGCCCCAGCATTTT
TRBJ2-1	17	TRBV5-1	-	TRBD2	CASSASGGDLASNEQFF	TGCGCCAGCAGCGCGAGCGGGGGGGATTTAGCATCTAATGAGCAGTTCTTC
TRBJ1-2	15	TRBV5-1	few	TRBD1	CASSPRQQGSISYTF	TGCGCCAGCAGCCCGAGACAACAGGGGTCTATTAGCTACACCTTC
TRBJ2-7	13	TRBV7-2	-	-	CASSLGVGYEQYF	TGTGCCAGCAGCTTAGGGGTGGGATACGAGCAGTACTTC
TRBJ2-5	17	TRBV6-5	few	TRBD2	CASSYGNLAGAAETQYF	TGTGCCAGCAGTTACGGTAACCTAGCGGGGGCTGCAGAGACCCAGTACTTC
TRBJ1-1	15	TRBV2	few	TRBD1	CASSHPGTANTEAFF	TGTGCCAGCAGTCACCCCGGGACAGCGAACACTGAAGCTTTCTTT
TRBJ2-3	13	TRBV4-1	-	-	CASSQGDLDTQYF	TGCGCCAGCAGCCAGGGGGACTTAGATACGCAGTATTTT
TRBJ2-3	14	TRBV7-2	-	-	CASSLTPNTDTQYF	TGTGCCAGCAGCCTAACACCAAACACAGATACGCAGTATTTT
TRBJ2-2	15	TRBV9	-	-	CASSVSQGGTGELFF	TGTGCCAGCAGCGTATCTCAGGGTGGCACCGGGGAGCTGTTTTTT